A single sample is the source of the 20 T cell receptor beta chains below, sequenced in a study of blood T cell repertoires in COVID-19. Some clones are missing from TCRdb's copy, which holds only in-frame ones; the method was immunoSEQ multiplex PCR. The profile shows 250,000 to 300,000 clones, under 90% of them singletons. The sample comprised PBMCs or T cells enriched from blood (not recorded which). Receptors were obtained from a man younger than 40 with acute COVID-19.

The CDR3 DNA follows: TGTGCCAGCAGTGAAACTAGTTCATCCTACAATGAGCAGTTCTTC. Protein sequence: CASSETSSSYNEQFF. The chain has TRBV6-1 and TRBJ2-1; D might be TRBD2 (5 bases). This CDR3 has 15 amino acids. Trimming took off 2 bases at V and 1 base at J, with 9 bases between the two ends. Germline CDR1 is MNHNS and CDR2 is SASEGT.

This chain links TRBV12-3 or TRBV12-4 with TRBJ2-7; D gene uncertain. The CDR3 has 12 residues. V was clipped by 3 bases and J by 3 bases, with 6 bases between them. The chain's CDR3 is CASSFAGYEQYV. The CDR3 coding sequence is TGTGCCAGCAGTTTTGCAGGCTACGAGCAGTACGTC.

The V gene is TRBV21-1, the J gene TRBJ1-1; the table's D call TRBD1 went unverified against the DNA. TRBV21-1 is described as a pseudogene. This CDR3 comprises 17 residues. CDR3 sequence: CASSKALQGRRSAEAFF. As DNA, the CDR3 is TGTGCCAGCAGCAAAGCGCTCCAGGGCCGGCGGAGTGCTGAAGCTTTCTTT.

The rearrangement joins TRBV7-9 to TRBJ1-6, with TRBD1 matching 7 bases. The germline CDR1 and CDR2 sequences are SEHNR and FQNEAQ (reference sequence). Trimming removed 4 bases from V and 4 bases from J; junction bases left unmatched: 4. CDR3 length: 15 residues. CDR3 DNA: TGTGCCAGCAGCTCGGGACAGTTATATAATTCACCCCTCCACTTT. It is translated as CASSSGQLYNSPLHF.

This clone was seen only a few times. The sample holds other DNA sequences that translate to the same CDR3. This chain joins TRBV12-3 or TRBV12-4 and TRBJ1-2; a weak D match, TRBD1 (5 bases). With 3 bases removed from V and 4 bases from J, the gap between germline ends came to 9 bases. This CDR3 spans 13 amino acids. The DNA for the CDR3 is TGTGCCAGCAGTTTGCAGGGATTCTATGGCTACACCTTC. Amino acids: CASSLQGFYGYTF.

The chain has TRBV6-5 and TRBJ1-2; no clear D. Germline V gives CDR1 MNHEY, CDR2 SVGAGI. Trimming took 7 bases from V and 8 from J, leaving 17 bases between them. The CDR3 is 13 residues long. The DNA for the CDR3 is TGTGCCAGCACCTCTATTACGGGGTCCGGCTACACCTTC. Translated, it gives CASTSITGSGYTF.

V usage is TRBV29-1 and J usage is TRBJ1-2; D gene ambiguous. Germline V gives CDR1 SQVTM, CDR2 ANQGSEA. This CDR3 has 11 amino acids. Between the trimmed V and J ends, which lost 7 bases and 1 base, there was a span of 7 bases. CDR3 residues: CSAPNNYGYTF. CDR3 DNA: TGCAGCGCCCCAAATAACTATGGCTACACCTTC.

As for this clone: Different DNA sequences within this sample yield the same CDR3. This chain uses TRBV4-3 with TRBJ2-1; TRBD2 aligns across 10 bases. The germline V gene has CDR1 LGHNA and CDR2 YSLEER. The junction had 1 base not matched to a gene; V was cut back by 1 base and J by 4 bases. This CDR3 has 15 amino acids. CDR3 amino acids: CASSQGTSGYNEQFF. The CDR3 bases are TGCGCCAGCAGCCAAGGGACTAGCGGATACAATGAGCAGTTCTTC.

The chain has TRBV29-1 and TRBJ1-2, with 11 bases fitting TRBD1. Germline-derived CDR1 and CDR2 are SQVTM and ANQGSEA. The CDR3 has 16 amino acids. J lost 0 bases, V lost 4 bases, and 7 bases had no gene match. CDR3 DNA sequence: TGCAGCGTTGCCGGGGACAGGGGGATTTCTAACTATGGCTACACCTTC. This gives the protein CSVAGDRGISNYGYTF. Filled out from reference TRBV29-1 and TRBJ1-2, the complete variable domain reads SAVISQKPSRDICQRGTSLTIQCQVDSQVTMMFWYRQQPGQSLTLIATANQGSEATYESGFVIDKFPISRPNLTFSTLTVSNMSPEDSSIYLCSVAGDRGISNYGYTFGSGTRLTVV.

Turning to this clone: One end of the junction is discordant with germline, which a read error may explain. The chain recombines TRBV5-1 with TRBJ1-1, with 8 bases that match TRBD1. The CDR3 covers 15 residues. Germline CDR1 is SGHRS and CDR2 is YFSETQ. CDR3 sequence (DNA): TGTGCCAGCAGCATTAAACCAGGGGGCGAGACTGAAGCTTTCTTT. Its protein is CASSIKPGGETEAFF.

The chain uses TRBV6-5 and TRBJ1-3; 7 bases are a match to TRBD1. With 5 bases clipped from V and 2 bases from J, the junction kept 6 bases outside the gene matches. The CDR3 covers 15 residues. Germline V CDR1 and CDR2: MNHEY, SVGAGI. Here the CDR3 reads CASSSGGTAGNTIYF. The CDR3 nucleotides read TGTGCCAGCAGTAGTGGCGGGACAGCTGGAAACACCATATATTTT.

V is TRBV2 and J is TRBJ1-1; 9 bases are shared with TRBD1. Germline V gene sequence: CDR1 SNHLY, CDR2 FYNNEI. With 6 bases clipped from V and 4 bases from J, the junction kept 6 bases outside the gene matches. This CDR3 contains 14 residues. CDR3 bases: TGTGCCAGCAGGGGACAGGGAGTATCCACTGAAGCTTTCTTT. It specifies CASRGQGVSTEAFF.

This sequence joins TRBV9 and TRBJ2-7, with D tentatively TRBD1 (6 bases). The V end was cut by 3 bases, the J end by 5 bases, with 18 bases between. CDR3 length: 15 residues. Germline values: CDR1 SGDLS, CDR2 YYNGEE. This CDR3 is CASSAYSGARNEQYV. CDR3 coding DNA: TGTGCCAGCAGCGCTTACTCAGGGGCGCGGAACGAGCAGTACGTC.

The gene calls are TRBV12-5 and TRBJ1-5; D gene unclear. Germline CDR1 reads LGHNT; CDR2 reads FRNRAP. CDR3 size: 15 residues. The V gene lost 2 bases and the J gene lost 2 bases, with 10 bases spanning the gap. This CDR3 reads CASGLTGLGNQPQHF. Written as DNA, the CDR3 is TGTGCTAGTGGTTTGACGGGGTTGGGCAATCAGCCCCAGCATTTT.

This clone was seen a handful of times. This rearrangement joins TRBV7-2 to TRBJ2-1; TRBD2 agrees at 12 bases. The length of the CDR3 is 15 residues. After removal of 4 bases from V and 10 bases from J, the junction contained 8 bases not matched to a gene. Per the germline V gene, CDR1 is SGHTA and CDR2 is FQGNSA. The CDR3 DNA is TGTGCCAGCAGCTCGACTAGCGGGGGCGCGCGGGAGCAGTTCTTC. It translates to CASSSTSGGAREQFF.

The CDR3 protein is CASSQDPVYNEQFF. Here the CDR3 DNA reads TGTGCCAGCAGCCAAGATCCAGTCTACAATGAGCAGTTCTTC. This chain joins TRBV3-1 (or the pseudogene TRBV3-2) and TRBJ2-1; D is unclear. V lost 0 bases to trimming and J lost 3 bases, with 6 bases between them. The CDR3 runs 14 residues. Germline CDR1 and CDR2: LGHDT and YNNKEL (reference sequence).

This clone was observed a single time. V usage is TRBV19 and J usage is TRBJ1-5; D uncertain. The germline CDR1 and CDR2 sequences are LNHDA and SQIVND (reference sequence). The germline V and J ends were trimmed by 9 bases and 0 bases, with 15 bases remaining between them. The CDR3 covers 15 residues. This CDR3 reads CASRGAYNSNQPQHF. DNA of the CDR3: TGTGCCAGCCGAGGAGCTTACAATAGCAATCAGCCCCAGCATTTT.

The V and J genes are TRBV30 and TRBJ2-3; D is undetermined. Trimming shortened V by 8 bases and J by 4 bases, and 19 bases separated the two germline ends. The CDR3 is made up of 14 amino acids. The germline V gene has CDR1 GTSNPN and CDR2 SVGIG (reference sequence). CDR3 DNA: TGTGCCCTAGAACTACCCAGTGGCGCAGATACGCAGTATTTT. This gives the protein CALELPSGADTQYF. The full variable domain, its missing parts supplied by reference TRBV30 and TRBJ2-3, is SQTIHQWPATLVQPVGSPLSLECTVEGTSNPNLYWYRQAAGRGLQLLFYSVGIGQISSEVPQNLSASRPQDRQFILSSKKLLLSDSGFYLCALELPSGADTQYFGPGTRLTVL.

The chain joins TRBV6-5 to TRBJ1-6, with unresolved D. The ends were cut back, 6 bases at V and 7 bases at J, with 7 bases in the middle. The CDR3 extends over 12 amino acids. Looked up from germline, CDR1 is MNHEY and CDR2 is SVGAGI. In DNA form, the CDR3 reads TGTGCCAGCAGGGAGGGAAATTCACCCCTCCACTTT. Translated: CASREGNSPLHF.

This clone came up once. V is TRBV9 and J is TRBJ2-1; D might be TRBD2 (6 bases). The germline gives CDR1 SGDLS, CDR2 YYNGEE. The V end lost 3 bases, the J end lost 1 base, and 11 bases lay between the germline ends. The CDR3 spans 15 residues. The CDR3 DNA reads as TGTGCCAGCAGCGGTGCGGGGCCTTCCTACAATGAGCAGTTCTTC. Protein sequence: CASSGAGPSYNEQFF. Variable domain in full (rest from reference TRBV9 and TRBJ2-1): DSGVTQTPKHLITATGQRVTLRCSPRSGDLSVYWYQQSLDQGLQFLIQYYNGEERAKGNILERFSAQQFPDLHSELNLSSLELGDSALYFCASSGAGPSYNEQFFGPGTRLTVL.